A selection of T cell receptor beta chains follows, all from one sample in a study of response to subunit inactivated influenza vaccine. One entry per CDR3 protein, called by TCRdb with MiXCR from the RT-PCR reads. The table has 150,000 or so distinct CDR3 sequences, over 8.5% seen once; the top ten hold roughly a third. The material sequenced was CD8+ T cells sorted from PBMCs, taken less than 30 months after vaccination. Receptors were obtained from a man between 50 and 69 years old who received an inactivated influenza vaccine. Each CDR3 is given with its conserved first and last residue. The D gene is left open where the match is weak. Clone size, where shown, is once, few, many, or a class for clones that have expanded.

>TRBJ2-3|.|TRBV28|.
TGTGCCAGCAGTTTTAGCGCTAGCACAGATACGCAGTATTTT
CASSFSASTDTQYF
>TRBJ1-2|.|TRBV12-3/TRBV12-4|few
TGTGCCAGCAGTTGGCGGGACGGCTACACCTTC
CASSWRDGYTF
>TRBJ1-4|.|TRBV24-1|once
TGTGCCACCGGGACCGGTCTTAATGAAAAACTGTTTTTT
CATGTGLNEKLFF
>TRBJ2-2|.|TRBV7-9|many
TGTGCCAGCAGCCTACGGGACTGGACCGGGGAGCTGTTTTTT
CASSLRDWTGELFF
>TRBJ2-7|.|TRBV15|few
TGTGCCACCAGCAGTCCGAAGGGTCCTTACGAGCAGTACTTC
CATSSPKGPYEQYF
>TRBJ2-3|.|TRBV11-3|.
TGTGCCAGCAGCCCCACTAGCATAGCGGATTCTAGCACAGATACGCAGTATTTT
CASSPTSIADSSTDTQYF
>TRBJ2-1|.|TRBV4-3|few
TGCGCCAGCAGCCTGAGTTGGACTGCTCCTGCGAATGAGCAGTTCTTC
CASSLSWTAPANEQFF
>TRBJ2-2|.|TRBV4-3|few
TGCGCCAGCAGCCACACGAACACCGGGGAGCTGTTTTTT
CASSHTNTGELFF
>TRBJ1-5|TRBD1|TRBV28|many
TGTGCCAGCAGTTTATCGGGACAGCATCAGCCCCAGCATTTT
CASSLSGQHQPQHF
>TRBJ2-7|TRBD2|TRBV9|.
TGTGCCAGCAGCGTAGGGCCTAGCGGGCAGCCCGCCTACGAGCAGTACTTC
CASSVGPSGQPAYEQYF
>TRBJ2-5|TRBD1|TRBV15|few
TGTGCCACCAGCAGAGATCGTCTTGGGACAGGTCTTTATCAGTACTTC
CATSRDRLGTGLYQYF
>TRBJ2-7|TRBD1|TRBV7-8|.
TGTGCCAGCAGACCTACGACAGGGGGCCACTACGAGCAGTACTTC
CASRPTTGGHYEQYF
>TRBJ2-1|.|TRBV28|.
TGTGCCAGCAGTACCGGGACATCTAGCTCCTACAATGAGCAGTTCTTC
CASSTGTSSSYNEQFF
>TRBJ1-2|.|TRBV29-1|few
TGCAGCGCCCGGACATCTTCTAACTATGGCTACACCTTC
CSARTSSNYGYTF
>TRBJ2-1|.|TRBV4-2|few
TGTGCCAGCAGCGCCCGGGACCATATATCTGAGCAGTTCTTC
CASSARDHISEQFF
>TRBJ2-2|.|TRBV4-3|many
TGCGCCAGCAGCCTAAAGCCCTTATTACACGGGAACACCGGGGAGCTGTTTTTT
CASSLKPLLHGNTGELFF
>TRBJ1-6|TRBD1|TRBV15|few
TGTGCCACCAGCTCGGACAGGGAAAATTCACCCCTCCACTTT
CATSSDRENSPLHF
>TRBJ2-3|TRBD2|TRBV12-3/TRBV12-4|.
TGTGCCAGCAACAGCGGACTAGCGGGGGGCTGGGCAGATACGCAGTATTTT
CASNSGLAGGWADTQYF
>TRBJ2-1|TRBD2|TRBV20-1|few
TGCAGTGCTGCATATCTAGCGGGAGGCATCAATGAGCAGTTCTTC
CSAAYLAGGINEQFF
>TRBJ2-3|.|TRBV6-2/TRBV6-3|few
TGTGCCAGCAGTTATGCGGAGACAGATACGCAGTATTTT
CASSYAETDTQYF
>TRBJ1-2|TRBD1|TRBV6-5|.
TGTGCCAGCAGTTACTCCGACAGGGGGTTATATGGCTACACCTTC
CASSYSDRGLYGYTF
>TRBJ2-2|.|TRBV11-2|medium-sized
TGTGCCAGCAGCTTAGTTTTTCACCAAAACACCGGGGAGCTGTTTTTT
CASSLVFHQNTGELFF
>TRBJ2-7|.|TRBV12-3/TRBV12-4|.
TGTGCCAGCAGCTACGACACCTACGAGCAGTACTTC
CASSYDTYEQYF
>TRBJ2-7|.|TRBV12-3/TRBV12-4|few
TGTGCCAGCAGTGGCAGAAACTACGAGCAGTACTTC
CASSGRNYEQYF
>TRBJ1-2|.|TRBV20-1|many
TGCAGTGCGATTCCGGGGGCCAGGGAGGGCTACACCTTC
CSAIPGAREGYTF
>TRBJ2-1|.|TRBV6-1|few
TGTGCCAGCATCCCAACGGGGGCCTACAATGAGCAGTTCTTC
CASIPTGAYNEQFF
>TRBJ2-6|.|TRBV6-2/TRBV6-3|few
TGTGCCAGCAGTCTAGACCCATTTTACGGCTCTGGGGCCAACGTCCTGACTTTC
CASSLDPFYGSGANVLTF
>TRBJ2-7|.|TRBV12-3/TRBV12-4|.
TGTGCCAGCAGTTTAGGGCCCCTCTACGAGCAGTACTTC
CASSLGPLYEQYF
>TRBJ2-7|.|TRBV27|.
TGTGCCAGCAGCTATTTAGGGGCCTCCTACGAGCAGTACTTC
CASSYLGASYEQYF
>TRBJ2-2|TRBD2|TRBV6-1|.
TGTGCCAGCAGCCATCTCTCTAGCGGGGGAGGGGGTTACACCGGGGAGCTGTTTTTT
CASSHLSSGGGGYTGELFF
>TRBJ1-1|.|TRBV6-2/TRBV6-3|.
TGTGCCAGCAGGGATTGGAGGGAGAACACTGAAGCTTTCTTT
CASRDWRENTEAFF
>TRBJ2-7|TRBD1|TRBV7-9|.
TGTGCCAGCAGCGGATCCGGGACAGGGTTCCCCTACGAGCAGTACTTC
CASSGSGTGFPYEQYF
>TRBJ2-1|TRBD1|TRBV3-1|.
TGTGCCAGCAGCCCCACCGGGACAGGGGGCTACAATGAGCAGTTCTTC
CASSPTGTGGYNEQFF
>TRBJ2-3|TRBD2|TRBV7-6|.
TGTGCCAGCAGCTTAGTGACTAGCGGGCACACAGATACGCAGTATTTT
CASSLVTSGHTDTQYF
>TRBJ1-1|.|TRBV12-3/TRBV12-4|few
TGTGCCAGCACCCCCGGGACTGAAGCTTTCTTT
CASTPGTEAFF
>TRBJ2-3|.|TRBV12-3/TRBV12-4|few
TGTGCCAGCAGTTTTCCCCTCGGACGGATAATTTCTAGCACAGATACGCAGTATTTT
CASSFPLGRIISSTDTQYF
>TRBJ1-2|.|TRBV9|few
TGTGCCAGCACCGCGGGGGTGGGCCTCTATGGCTACACCTTC
CASTAGVGLYGYTF
>TRBJ2-1|TRBD1|TRBV11-2|many
TGTGCCAGCAGCCGCCACAGGGGCCAAGGGTATGAGCAGTTCTTC
CASSRHRGQGYEQFF
>TRBJ1-1|.|TRBV27|.
TGTGCCAGCAGTTTTATTGGGGCTGGGACTGAAGCTTTCTTT
CASSFIGAGTEAFF
>TRBJ2-7|.|TRBV2|.
TGTGCCAGCACTCCTCTGGCAGGGACCTCCCACGAGCAGTACTTC
CASTPLAGTSHEQYF
>TRBJ1-1|.|TRBV12-3/TRBV12-4|many
TGTGCCAGCAGCTTTGGGCAGGTTGAAGCTTTCTTT
CASSFGQVEAFF
>TRBJ2-3|TRBD2|TRBV27|.
TGTGCCAGCAGTCCCCGCCAGCGGGGCACCACAGATACGCAGTATTTT
CASSPRQRGTTDTQYF
>TRBJ1-2|.|TRBV12-3/TRBV12-4|few
TGTGCCAGCAGCAATCCCCAGGTGGTTGGCTACACCTTC
CASSNPQVVGYTF
>TRBJ2-1|.|TRBV7-9|.
TGTGCCAGCACCCCCGGTAGGGCTGAGCAGTTCTTC
CASTPGRAEQFF
>TRBJ1-1|TRBD1|TRBV28|many
TGTGCCAGCAGTTTCCCGACAGGGCGGGTGGACACTGAAGCTTTCTTT
CASSFPTGRVDTEAFF
>TRBJ2-1|TRBD1|TRBV6-2/TRBV6-3|few
TGTGCCAGCAGTTACCGGACCTGGTACAGGGGCTATGAGCAGTTCTTC
CASSYRTWYRGYEQFF
>TRBJ2-7|TRBD2|TRBV9|.
TGTGCCAGCAGCGTATCTGGGACTAGCGGGAATATCTACGAGCAGTACTTC
CASSVSGTSGNIYEQYF
>TRBJ1-1|TRBD1|TRBV5-1|many
TGCGCCAGCAGCTTGGAAATTAGGGGGCTGGACACTGAAGCTTTCTTT
CASSLEIRGLDTEAFF
>TRBJ2-2|.|TRBV11-2|few
TGTGCCAGCAGCTTACGGACAGGGAGGGGTAGCGGGGAGCTGTTTTTT
CASSLRTGRGSGELFF
>TRBJ2-7|.|TRBV6-5|.
TGTGCCAGCAGCACGGGCCCCTACGAGCAGTACTTC
CASSTGPYEQYF
>TRBJ2-7|TRBD1|TRBV29-1|.
TGCAGCGTTGGGGGGACAGGGGCCTACGAGCAGTACTTC
CSVGGTGAYEQYF
>TRBJ1-2|TRBD1|TRBV20-1|.
TGCAGTGCCGGGACAGGGGGGCCTGGCTACACCTTC
CSAGTGGPGYTF
>TRBJ1-5|TRBD1|TRBV28|few
TGTGCCAGCAGTCCGGCAGGGGGTTTTGGCAATCAGCCCCAGCATTTT
CASSPAGGFGNQPQHF
>TRBJ1-5|TRBD1|TRBV4-1|medium-sized
TGCGCCAGCAGCCAGGCGGGACAGGGAGGTCAGCCCCAGCATTTT
CASSQAGQGGQPQHF
>TRBJ2-3|TRBD2|TRBV11-2|few
TGTGCCACTGTAGCGGGGGCACTTACCACAGATACGCAGTATTTT
CATVAGALTTDTQYF
>TRBJ2-7|TRBD1|TRBV20-1|few
TGCAGTGCTAGCGGACAGGCCAGTCCCTACGAGCAGTACTTC
CSASGQASPYEQYF
>TRBJ2-2|.|TRBV6-1|few
TGTGCCAGCAGTGAAACGGGGGCCAACACCGGGGAGCTGTTTTTT
CASSETGANTGELFF